This T cell receptor (beta chain) was retrieved from a study of vaccination effects on CD4 cells after COVID-19. Measured with immunoSEQ multiplex PCR; TCRdb has only the in-frame clones, and not every one. Of tens of thousands of clones listed, 77% are singletons. As concerns this clone: The antigen remains unidentified.

The CDR3 loop spans 16 amino acids. V gave up 3 bases and J gave up 6 bases, with 18 bases separating them. Germline values: CDR1 MGHRA, CDR2 YSYEKL. With the ViraFEST assay, the study expanded antigen-specific CD4+ T cells using viral peptide pools, then sequenced them. Culturing for ten to eleven days preceded CD4+ T cell isolation. Two-dose vaccination with either BNT162b2 or mRNA-1273 was given to the participants. Whole-study results and caveats: Marked clonal contraction was seen late after vaccination (in both infection- and vaccine-induced clones).

Material: CD4+ T cells from PBMCs cultured with HCoV-OC43 spike peptides, obtained after COVID-19 vaccination. Subset in this sample: HCoV-OC43 spike overlapping peptide pool stimulation. This TCR came from a human donor who received a COVID-19 vaccine. The V gene is TRBV4-1, the J gene TRBJ1-5, with D possibly being TRBD1 (5 bases). The CDR3: CASSQNPGGVRQPQHF. CDR3 DNA: TGCGCCAGCAGCCAGAATCCCGGAGGGGTGCGTCAGCCCCAGCATTTT.